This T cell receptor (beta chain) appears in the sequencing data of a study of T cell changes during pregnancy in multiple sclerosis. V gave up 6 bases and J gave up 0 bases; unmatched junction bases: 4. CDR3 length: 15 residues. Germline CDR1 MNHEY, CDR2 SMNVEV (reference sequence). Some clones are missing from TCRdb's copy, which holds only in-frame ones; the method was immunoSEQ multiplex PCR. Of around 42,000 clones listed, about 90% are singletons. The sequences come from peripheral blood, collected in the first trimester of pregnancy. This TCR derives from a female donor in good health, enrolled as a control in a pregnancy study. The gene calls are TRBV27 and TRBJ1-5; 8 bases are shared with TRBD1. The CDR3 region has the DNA TGTGCCAGCAGCAGGGGGCCCTATAGCAATCAGCCCCAGCATTTT. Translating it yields CASSRGPYSNQPQHF.